This T cell receptor (beta chain) was recovered during a study of tumor-infiltrating lymphocytes in primary liver carcinoma. Study-wide background: Those enrolled were patients of both sexes, who were aged 30 to 69 years.

On this clonotype itself: Mismatch with germline at one junction end may stem from a read error.

The CDR3 contains 12 residues. Germline values: CDR1 SQVTM, CDR2 ANQGSEA. Out of unsorted whole blood came the blood RNA, and germline DNA was extracted as well. The authors collected four milliliters of peripheral blood before surgery. A constant-region primer primed TCR beta cDNA synthesis from 450 to 550 ng of total RNA. Each TCR beta library was derived from three nested multiplex PCR rounds that employed slightly modified ARM-PCR. The first two PCR rounds used TRBV1-TRBV30 primers with a Cbeta primer, nine to ten cycles each. One entry per CDR3 protein, called by TCRdb with MiXCR from the multiplex PCR reads. This table holds about 200,000 distinct CDR3 sequences, approximately 64% found once.

V is TRBV29-1 and J is TRBJ2-3; weak D call: TRBD1 (5 bases). The TCR comes from a woman aged 55-69 years with primary liver carcinoma and hepatitis B virus infection. The material sequenced was peripheral blood. CDR3 DNA sequence: TGCGGCGTTAAACAGGACACTGATACGCAGTATTTT. This encodes CGVKQDTDTQYF.